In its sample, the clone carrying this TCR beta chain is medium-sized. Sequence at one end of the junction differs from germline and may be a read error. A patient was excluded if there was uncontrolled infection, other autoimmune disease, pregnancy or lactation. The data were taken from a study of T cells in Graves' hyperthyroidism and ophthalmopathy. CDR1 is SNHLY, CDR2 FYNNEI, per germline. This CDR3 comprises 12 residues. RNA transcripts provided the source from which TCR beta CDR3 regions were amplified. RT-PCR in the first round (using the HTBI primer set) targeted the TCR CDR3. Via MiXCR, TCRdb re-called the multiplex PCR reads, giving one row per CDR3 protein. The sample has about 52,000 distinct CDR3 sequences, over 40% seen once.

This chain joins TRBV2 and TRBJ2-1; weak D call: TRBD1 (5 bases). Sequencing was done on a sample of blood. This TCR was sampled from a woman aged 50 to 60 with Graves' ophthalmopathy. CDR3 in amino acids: CASALPQERELF. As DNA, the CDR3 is TGTGCCAGCGCCTTACCACAGGAGAGAGAGCTCTTC. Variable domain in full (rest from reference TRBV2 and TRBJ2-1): EPEVTQTPSHQVTQMGQEVILRCVPISNHLYFYWYRQILGQKVEFLVSFYNNEISEKSEIFDDQFSVERPDGSNFTLKIRSTKLEDSAMYFCASALPQERELFGPGTRLTVL.